This T cell receptor (beta chain) was captured in a study of PD-1 blockade in classical Hodgkin lymphoma. Whole-study results and caveats: The study reported lower baseline TCR diversity in newly diagnosed patients than in healthy donors.

Repertoires were generated with immunoSEQ multiplex PCR, while TCRdb's copy carries only in-frame clones and drops some. The repertoire has fewer than 55,000 clones, roughly 80% of them found once; the top ten carry around a fifth. Time point here: cycle 4 day 1 (C4D1), after more than five weeks of nivolumab. All patients relapsed after autologous stem cell transplantation, and brentuximab vedotin exposure varied. This clone was observed a few times. What it binds is unknown. The sample in question was peripheral blood mononuclear cells (PBMCs), obtained before the fourth cycle of nivolumab. The receptor comes from a human donor with classical Hodgkin lymphoma.

Written as DNA, the CDR3 is TGTGCCAGCATTGTTGCGCGGAGCACTGAAGCTTTCTTT. Translation: CASIVARSTEAFF. The chain recombines TRBV28 with TRBJ1-1; D ambiguous. The CDR3 covers 13 residues. V dropped 7 bases and J dropped 4 bases, with 13 bases sitting between them. Germline V CDR1 and CDR2: MDHEN, SYDVKM.